The 18 T cell receptor beta chains given below trace back to one sample, sequenced in a study of cytomegalovirus exposure and HLA in healthy donors. This PCR relied on a set of 60 Vbeta primers and 13 Jbeta primers. Sequencing used immunoSEQ multiplex PCR; TCRdb keeps in-frame clones, though not all of them. The sample lists fewer than 65,000 clones, more than 70% occurring once. The sequenced sample was PBMCs. All receptors come from a man between 18 and 29 years old in good health and CMV-seronegative.

The J gene is TRBJ2-7, the V gene TRBV4-1, with D unresolved. The CDR3 is 13 amino acids. V lost 1 base and J 5 bases, leaving 9 bases between the germline ends. Germline assignment: CDR1 MGHRA and CDR2 YSYEKL. The CDR3 DNA is TGCGCCAGCAGCCAAGTTCTCTTCGACGAGCAGTACTTC. Residues: CASSQVLFDEQYF.

V usage is TRBV5-1 and J usage is TRBJ2-5; a possible D gene is TRBD1 (5 bases). CDR3 length: 18 amino acids. CDR1 is SGHRS and CDR2 is YFSETQ in the germline V gene. The ends were cut back, 3 bases at V and 1 base at J, with 22 bases in the middle. CDR3 protein: CASSSLFLGATIQETQYF. CDR3 DNA sequence: TGCGCCAGCAGCTCCCTGTTTCTTGGGGCCACTATCCAAGAGACCCAGTACTTC.

The chain is built from TRBV13 and TRBJ2-1; no definite D call. Germline CDR1 and CDR2: PRHDT and FYEKMQ (reference sequence). There are 11 residues in the CDR3. Trimming left V 3 bases short and J 8 bases short, with 5 bases between. CDR3 loop: CASSFSHEQFF. In DNA, the CDR3 is TGTGCCAGCAGCTTCTCTCATGAGCAGTTCTTC. The full variable domain, completed using reference TRBV13 and TRBJ2-1, is AAGVIQSPRHLIKEKRETATLKCYPIPRHDTVYWYQQGPGQDPQFLISFYEKMQSDKGSIPDRFSAQQFSDYHSELNMSSLELGDSALYFCASSFSHEQFFGPGTRLTVL.

This rearrangement joins TRBV2 to TRBJ2-2; 7 nucleotides agree with TRBD1. Germline CDR1 and CDR2: SNHLY and FYNNEI. The CDR3 extends over 16 amino acids. V shed 5 bases, J shed 0 bases, and the junction held 6 bases outside the gene matches. The CDR3: CASSPRGTSNTGELFF. In DNA form, the CDR3 reads TGTGCCAGCAGTCCCAGGGGGACCTCGAACACCGGGGAGCTGTTTTTT. Based on the CDR3 plus reference TRBV2 and TRBJ2-2, the full variable domain is EPEVTQTPSHQVTQMGQEVILRCVPISNHLYFYWYRQILGQKVEFLVSFYNNEISEKSEIFDDQFSVERPDGSNFTLKIRSTKLEDSAMYFCASSPRGTSNTGELFFGEGSRLTVL.

The chain joins TRBV7-8 to TRBJ2-7, with 14 bases matching TRBD2. The CDR3 covers 16 residues. V lost 6 bases, J lost 3 bases, and 7 bases stayed unmatched. CDR1 and CDR2 (germline): SGHVS, FQNEAQ. The CDR3 DNA sequence: TGTGCCAGCAGGTTACCGGGACTAGCGGGGGACTACGAGCAGTACTTC. It codes for CASRLPGLAGDYEQYF.

The V and J genes are TRBV7-3 and TRBJ1-2; 9 bases match TRBD1. CDR3 length: 13 residues. J gave up 8 bases and V 5 bases, and 6 bases lay outside the gene matches. From germline, CDR1 is SGHTA and CDR2 FQGTGA. CDR3 DNA sequence: TGTGCCAGCAGCACCCCCGGGACAGGGGGCTACACCTTC. Amino acids: CASSTPGTGGYTF.

The rearrangement links TRBV30 to TRBJ1-1; TRBD1 might be the D (6 bases). The CDR3 sequence is 15 residues long. Trimming pared 0 bases from V and 7 bases from J, leaving 18 bases between. Germline values: CDR1 GTSNPN, CDR2 SVGIG (reference sequence). CDR3 bases: TGTGCCTGGAGTGTAAGGCTGCAGGACAGTCGTGAAGCTTTCTTT. Protein product: CAWSVRLQDSREAFF.

This chain joins TRBV13 and TRBJ1-1, with 10 bases fitting TRBD1. CDR1 is PRHDT, CDR2 FYEKMQ, per germline (reference sequence). After removal of 4 bases from V and 0 bases from J, the junction contained 5 bases not matched to a gene. CDR3 size: 16 residues. The CDR3 sequence is CASSWGQGLMNTEAFF. Written as DNA, the CDR3 is TGTGCCAGCAGCTGGGGACAGGGGTTGATGAACACTGAAGCTTTCTTT.

The J gene is TRBJ1-2, the V gene TRBV2; possibly TRBD1 for D (6 bases). Between the trimmed V and J ends, which lost 7 bases and 2 bases, there was a span of 17 bases. The CDR3 contains 15 residues. CDR1 and CDR2 (germline): SNHLY, FYNNEI. In nucleotides, the CDR3 is TGTGCCAGCACGCGGGGGCCGAACCAAAACTATGGCTACACCTTC. It codes for CASTRGPNQNYGYTF.

The chain joins TRBV14 to TRBJ1-2; D remains ambiguous. This CDR3 has 15 residues. The germline V and J ends were trimmed by 0 bases and 2 bases, with 10 bases remaining between them. CDR1 and CDR2 (germline): SGHDN, FVKESK. The CDR3 loop is CASSQDGEANYGYTF. DNA for the CDR3: TGTGCCAGCAGCCAAGATGGAGAAGCCAACTATGGCTACACCTTC.

The V and J genes are TRBV7-2 and TRBJ1-4, with a tentative D call TRBD1 (6 bases). Between the trimmed V and J ends, which lost 5 bases and 3 bases, there was a span of 13 bases. Germline CDR1 reads SGHTA; CDR2 reads FQGNSA. CDR3 length: 15 amino acids. CDR3 amino acids: CASSLRGYANEKLFF. In DNA, the CDR3 is TGTGCCAGCAGCCTAAGGGGGTATGCTAATGAAAAACTGTTTTTT.

The chain uses TRBV5-4 and TRBJ1-4, with 7 bases matching TRBD1. The CDR3 runs to 16 residues. V lost 4 bases and J lost 0; bases outside the gene matches: 6. CDR1 is SGHNT, CDR2 YYREEE, per germline (reference sequence). The DNA for the CDR3 is TGTGCCAGCAGCCCTGGACAGGATGCAACTAATGAAAAACTGTTTTTT. This sequence encodes CASSPGQDATNEKLFF.

The genes are TRBV6-1 and TRBJ2-3; no clear D gene. This CDR3 is built from 13 residues. Germline assignment: CDR1 MNHNS and CDR2 SASEGT. Trimming removed 2 bases at V and 5 bases at J, with 8 bases between. The CDR3 region is CASSEFLQDTQYF. CDR3 bases: TGTGCCAGCAGTGAATTTTTACAAGATACGCAGTATTTT.

The chain links TRBV9 to TRBJ2-1; 10 nucleotides agree with TRBD2. The germline gives CDR1 SGDLS, CDR2 YYNGEE. The CDR3 has 15 residues. V shed 1 base, J shed 3 bases, and the junction held 1 base outside the gene matches. The CDR3 DNA follows: TGTGCCAGCAGCGTACGACTAGCGGGCTACAATGAGCAGTTCTTC. Its translation is CASSVRLAGYNEQFF. Variable domain in full (rest from reference TRBV9 and TRBJ2-1): DSGVTQTPKHLITATGQRVTLRCSPRSGDLSVYWYQQSLDQGLQFLIQYYNGEERAKGNILERFSAQQFPDLHSELNLSSLELGDSALYFCASSVRLAGYNEQFFGPGTRLTVL.

The chain joins TRBV4-2 to TRBJ1-2; tentative D call: TRBD1 (6 bases). V lost 8 bases, J lost 1 base, and 17 bases lay in between. Per germline, CDR1 LGHNA and CDR2 YNFKEQ. CDR3 size: 15 residues. CDR3 in amino acids: CASGPSPQGNYGYTF. The CDR3, as DNA: TGTGCCAGCGGCCCCTCACCACAGGGTAACTATGGCTACACCTTC.

Comment on this clone: Other DNA sequences in this specimen translate into the identical CDR3. The chain carries TRBV11-2 and TRBJ2-7; D is unclear. CDR3 size: 14 residues. CDR1 is SGHAT, CDR2 FQNNGV, per germline. V was trimmed by 1 base and J by 0 bases, leaving 7 bases between them. In nucleotides, the CDR3 is TGTGCCAGCAGCTTAGGAGGCGGCTCCTACGAGCAGTACTTC. This sequence encodes CASSLGGGSYEQYF.

V usage is TRBV2 and J usage is TRBJ2-2, with 8 bases lining up with TRBD2. There are 13 residues in the CDR3. Germline CDR1 is SNHLY and CDR2 is FYNNEI. V was clipped by 11 bases and J by 5 bases; unmatched bases: 7. CDR3: CASGGGRTGELFF. The CDR3 coding sequence is TGTGCCTCCGGGGGGGGGCGTACCGGGGAGCTGTTTTTT.

The table lists this clone with a count of one. The chain has TRBV4-1 and TRBJ2-7; 9 positions agree with TRBD1. CDR1 MGHRA and CDR2 YSYEKL come from the germline V gene. V lost 1 base, J lost 2 bases, and 3 bases stayed unmatched. This CDR3 contains 15 residues. CDR3 bases: TGCGCCAGCAGCCAAGTTGGACAGGGGACCTACGAGCAGTACTTC. This gives the protein CASSQVGQGTYEQYF.